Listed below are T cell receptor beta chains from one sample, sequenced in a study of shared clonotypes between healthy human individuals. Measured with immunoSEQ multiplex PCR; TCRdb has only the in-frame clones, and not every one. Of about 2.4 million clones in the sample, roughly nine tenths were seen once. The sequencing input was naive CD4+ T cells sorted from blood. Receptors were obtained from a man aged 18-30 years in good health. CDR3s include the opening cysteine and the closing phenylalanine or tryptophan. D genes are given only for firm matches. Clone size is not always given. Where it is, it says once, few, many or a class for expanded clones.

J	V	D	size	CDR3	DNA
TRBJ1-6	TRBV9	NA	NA	CASSVDLRSPLHF	TGTGCCAGCAGCGTAGATCTGCGTTCACCCCTCCACTTT
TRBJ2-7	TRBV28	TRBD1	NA	CASSGAGTGAYEQYF	TGTGCCAGCAGTGGGGCCGGGACAGGGGCCTACGAGCAGTACTTC
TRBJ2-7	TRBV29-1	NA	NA	CSVGGDGTYEQYF	TGCAGCGTTGGCGGGGACGGCACCTACGAGCAGTACTTC
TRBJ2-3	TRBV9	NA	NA	CASSVGFTDTQYF	TGTGCCAGCAGCGTGGGGTTCACAGATACGCAGTATTTT
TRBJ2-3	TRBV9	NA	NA	CASSARDFADTQYF	TGTGCCAGCAGCGCCCGGGACTTCGCAGATACGCAGTATTTT
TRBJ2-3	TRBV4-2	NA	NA	CASSQDFTGDTQYF	TGTGCCAGCAGCCAAGACTTTACGGGAGATACGCAGTATTTT
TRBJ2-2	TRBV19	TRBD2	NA	CASSIGGSGTGELFF	TGTGCCAGTAGTATCGGGGGGAGCGGCACCGGGGAGCTGTTTTTT
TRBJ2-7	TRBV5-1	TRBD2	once	CASSLTGGSSYEQYF	TGCGCCAGCAGCTTGACCGGCGGGAGCTCCTACGAGCAGTACTTC
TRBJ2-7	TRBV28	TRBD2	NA	CASGQGGDLYEQYF	TGTGCCAGCGGGCAGGGAGGGGACCTCTACGAGCAGTACTTC
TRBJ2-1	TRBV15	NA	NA	CATTRDSGNEQFF	TGTGCCACCACCCGGGACTCGGGAAATGAGCAGTTCTTC
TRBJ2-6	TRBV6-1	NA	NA	CASTSSGANVLTF	TGTGCCAGCACCAGCTCTGGGGCCAACGTCCTGACTTTC
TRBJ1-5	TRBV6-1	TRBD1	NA	CASTWDRGNQPQHF	TGTGCCAGCACCTGGGACAGGGGCAATCAGCCCCAGCATTTT
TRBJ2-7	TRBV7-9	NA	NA	CASSSQGYEQYF	TGTGCCAGCAGCTCACAGGGTTACGAGCAGTACTTC
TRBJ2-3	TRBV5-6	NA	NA	CASSLGGVGTDTQYF	TGTGCCAGCAGCTTAGGGGGGGTTGGCACAGATACGCAGTATTTT
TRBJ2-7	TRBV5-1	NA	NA	CASSLQGYGPYEQYF	TGCGCCAGCAGCTTGCAGGGATACGGCCCCTACGAGCAGTACTTC
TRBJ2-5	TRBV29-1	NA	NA	CSVEQTYQETQYF	TGCAGCGTTGAACAGACGTACCAAGAGACCCAGTACTTC
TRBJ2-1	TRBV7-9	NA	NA	CASSFGGTYNEQFF	TGTGCCAGCAGCTTTGGAGGGACCTACAATGAGCAGTTCTTC
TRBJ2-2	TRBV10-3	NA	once	CAISESENTGELFF	TGTGCCATCAGTGAGTCAGAGAACACCGGGGAGCTGTTTTTT
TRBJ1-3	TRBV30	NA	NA	CAWDKGSPGNTIYF	TGTGCCTGGGATAAGGGTTCCCCCGGAAACACCATATATTTT
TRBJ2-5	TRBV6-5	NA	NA	CASSYFETQYF	TGTGCCAGCAGTTACTTTGAGACCCAGTACTTC
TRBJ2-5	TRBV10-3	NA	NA	CAIRDRSPGEQYF	TGTGCCATCAGAGACAGGTCCCCCGGAGAGCAGTACTTC
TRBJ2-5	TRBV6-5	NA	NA	CASSNGGTQYF	TGTGCCAGCAGTAACGGTGGGACCCAGTACTTC
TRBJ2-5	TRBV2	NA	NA	CASSGPPGETQYF	TGTGCCAGCAGTGGACCCCCAGGAGAGACCCAGTACTTC
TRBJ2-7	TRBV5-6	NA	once	CASSPTATATGQYF	TGTGCCAGCAGTCCGACAGCGACAGCTACGGGGCAGTACTTC
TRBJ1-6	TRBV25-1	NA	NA	CASSEGQPWGNSPLHF	TGTGCCAGCAGTGAAGGCCAGCCCTGGGGTAATTCACCCCTCCACTTT
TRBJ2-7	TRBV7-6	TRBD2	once	CASSLFPHPGTKDEQYF	TGTGCCAGCAGCTTATTCCCTCATCCCGGGACTAAGGACGAGCAGTACTTC
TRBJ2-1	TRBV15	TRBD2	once	CATSGLAGFSRGNEQFF	TGTGCCACCAGCGGACTAGCGGGCTTCTCTAGGGGCAATGAGCAGTTCTTC
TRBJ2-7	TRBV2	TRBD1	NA	CASDGTGGAGEQYF	TGTGCCAGCGATGGGACAGGGGGCGCGGGGGAGCAGTACTTC
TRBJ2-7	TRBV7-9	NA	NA	CASSSPQGGGSYEQYF	TGTGCCAGCAGCAGCCCCCAGGGGGGGGGATCCTACGAGCAGTACTTC
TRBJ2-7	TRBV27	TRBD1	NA	CASKRQGPNYEQYF	TGTGCCAGCAAACGACAGGGACCCAACTACGAGCAGTACTTC
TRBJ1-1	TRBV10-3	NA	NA	CAISESIMGGVSPEAFF	TGTGCCATCAGTGAGTCGATTATGGGGGGCGTCTCCCCTGAAGCTTTCTTT
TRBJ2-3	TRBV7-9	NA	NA	CASSLPKGVDTQYF	TGTGCCAGCAGCTTGCCCAAGGGGGTAGATACGCAGTATTTT
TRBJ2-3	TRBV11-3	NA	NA	CASSLVGDTQYF	TGTGCCAGCAGCTTAGTTGGGGATACGCAGTATTTT
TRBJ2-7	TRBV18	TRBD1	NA	CASSLGQADSYEQYF	TGTGCCAGCTCACTCGGACAGGCCGACTCCTACGAGCAGTACTTC
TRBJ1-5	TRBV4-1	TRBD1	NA	CASSRDRAGQPQHF	TGCGCCAGCAGCCGGGACAGGGCCGGACAGCCCCAGCATTTT
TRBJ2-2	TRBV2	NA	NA	CASFGEPGELFF	TGTGCCAGCTTTGGGGAGCCCGGGGAGCTGTTTTTT
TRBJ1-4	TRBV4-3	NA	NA	CASSQVYTTNEKLFF	TGCGCCAGCAGCCAAGTTTATACAACTAATGAAAAACTGTTTTTT
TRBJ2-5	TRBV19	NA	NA	CASSIGGPGETQYF	TGTGCCAGTAGTATCGGGGGGCCGGGGGAGACCCAGTACTTC
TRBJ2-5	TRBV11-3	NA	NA	CASSLCEPPYSPRPTQYF	TGTGCCAGCAGCTTATGCGAGCCCCCCTACAGTCCGAGGCCGACCCAGTACTTC
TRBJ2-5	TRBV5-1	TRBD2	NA	CASSPPGGQETQYF	TGCGCCAGCAGCCCCCCGGGGGGTCAAGAGACCCAGTACTTC
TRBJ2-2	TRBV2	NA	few	CASKESGELFF	TGTGCCAGCAAGGAGAGCGGGGAGCTGTTTTTT
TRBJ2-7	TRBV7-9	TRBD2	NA	CASSSSPATSGGRLWGQYF	TGTGCCAGCAGCTCTTCCCCAGCGACTAGCGGGGGACGATTGTGGGGGCAGTACTTC
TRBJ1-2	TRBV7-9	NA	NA	CASSDRRILYGYTF	TGTGCCAGCAGCGATAGACGGATTCTCTATGGCTACACCTTC
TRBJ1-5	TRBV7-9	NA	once	CASSGGQSNQPQHF	TGTGCCAGCAGTGGGGGCCAGAGCAATCAGCCCCAGCATTTT
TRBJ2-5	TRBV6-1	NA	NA	CASSEARAVGGTQYF	TGTGCCAGCAGTGAAGCGCGGGCGGTTGGGGGGACCCAGTACTTC
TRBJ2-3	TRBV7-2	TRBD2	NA	CASSLWTSVSTDTQYF	TGTGCCAGCAGCTTATGGACTAGCGTAAGCACAGATACGCAGTATTTT
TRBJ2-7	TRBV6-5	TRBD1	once	CASSPGGREQYF	TGTGCCAGCAGTCCAGGGGGTAGGGAGCAGTACTTC
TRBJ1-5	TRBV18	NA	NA	CASSPATASNQPQHF	TGTGCCAGCTCACCAGCGACGGCTAGCAATCAGCCCCAGCATTTT
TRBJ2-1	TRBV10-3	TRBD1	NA	CAISDRQGPGTGYNEQFF	TGTGCCATCAGTGACCGACAGGGTCCAGGGACAGGATACAATGAGCAGTTCTTC
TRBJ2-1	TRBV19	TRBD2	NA	CATRASGSYNEQFF	TGTGCCACCCGGGCTAGCGGGAGCTACAATGAGCAGTTCTTC
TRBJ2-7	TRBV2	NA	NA	CASRLPAVSYEQYF	TGTGCCAGCAGGCTCCCGGCCGTCTCCTACGAGCAGTACTTC
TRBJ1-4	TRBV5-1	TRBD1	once	CASSTQGATNEKLFF	TGCGCCAGCAGCACCCAGGGGGCTACTAATGAAAAACTGTTTTTT
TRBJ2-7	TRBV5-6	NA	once	CASSGAGTSSSYEQYF	TGTGCCAGCAGCGGCGCAGGGACATCTAGCTCCTACGAGCAGTACTTC
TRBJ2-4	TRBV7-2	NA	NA	CASSLRDDKNIQYF	TGTGCCAGCAGCTTACGGGATGACAAAAACATTCAGTACTTC
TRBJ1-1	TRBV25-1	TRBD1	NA	CASRETGWNTEAFF	TGTGCCAGCAGGGAGACAGGGTGGAACACTGAAGCTTTCTTT